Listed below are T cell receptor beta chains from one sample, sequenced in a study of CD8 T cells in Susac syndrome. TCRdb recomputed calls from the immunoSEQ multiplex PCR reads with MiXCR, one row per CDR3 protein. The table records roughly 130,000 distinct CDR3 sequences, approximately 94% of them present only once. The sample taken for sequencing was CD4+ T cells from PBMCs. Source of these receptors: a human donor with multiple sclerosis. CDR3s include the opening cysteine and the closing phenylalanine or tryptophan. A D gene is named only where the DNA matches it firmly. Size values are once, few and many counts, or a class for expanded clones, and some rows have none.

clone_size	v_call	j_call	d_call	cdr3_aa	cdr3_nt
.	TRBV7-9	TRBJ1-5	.	CASSSSGDFQPQHF	TGTGCCAGCAGCTCCTCGGGGGACTTCCAGCCCCAGCATTTT
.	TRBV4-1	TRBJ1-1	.	CASSQVWFRKGDTEAFF	TGCGCCAGCAGCCAAGTTTGGTTTCGGAAAGGGGACACTGAAGCTTTCTTT
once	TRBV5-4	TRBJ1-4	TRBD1	CASSFRGAEKLFF	TGTGCCAGCAGCTTCAGGGGGGCTGAAAAACTGTTTTTT
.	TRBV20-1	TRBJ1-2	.	CSAAREVYGYTF	TGCAGTGCTGCCAGGGAGGTCTATGGCTACACCTTC
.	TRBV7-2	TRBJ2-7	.	CASSLDLVYEQYF	TGTGCCAGCAGCTTAGACTTGGTGTACGAGCAGTACTTC
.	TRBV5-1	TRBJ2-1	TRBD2	CASSLWASGAYNEQFF	TGCGCCAGCAGCTTGTGGGCTAGCGGGGCCTACAATGAGCAGTTCTTC
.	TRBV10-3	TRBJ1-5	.	CAISEGQNNQPQHF	TGTGCCATCAGTGAGGGACAGAATAATCAGCCCCAGCATTTT
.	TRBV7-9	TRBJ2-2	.	CASSLRTANTGELFF	TGTGCCAGCAGCTTACGAACAGCGAACACCGGGGAGCTGTTTTTT
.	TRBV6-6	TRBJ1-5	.	CASSYVEPSNQPQHF	TGTGCCAGCAGTTACGTGGAGCCAAGCAATCAGCCCCAGCATTTT
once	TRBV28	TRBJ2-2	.	CASSLEDGELFF	TGTGCCAGCAGTTTAGAGGACGGGGAGCTGTTTTTT
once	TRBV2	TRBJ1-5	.	CASGTLGVQPQHF	TGTGCCAGCGGGACACTAGGGGTGCAGCCCCAGCATTTT
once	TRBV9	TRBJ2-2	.	CASSVTNDPGELFF	TGTGCCAGCAGCGTAACCAATGACCCCGGGGAGCTGTTTTTT
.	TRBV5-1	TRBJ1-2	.	CASSLASVNYGYTF	TGCGCCAGCAGCTTGGCCTCAGTTAACTATGGCTACACCTTC
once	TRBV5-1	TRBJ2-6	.	CASSFGLVSGANVLTF	TGCGCCAGCAGCTTTGGCTTGGTGTCAGGGGCCAACGTCCTGACTTTC
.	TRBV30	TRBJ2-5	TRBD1	CAWDRGRRQETQYF	TGTGCCTGGGACAGGGGGAGGAGGCAAGAGACCCAGTACTTC
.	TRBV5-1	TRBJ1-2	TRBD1	CASSLKGQGDSYGYTF	TGCGCCAGCAGCTTAAAGGGACAGGGCGATTCCTATGGCTACACCTTC
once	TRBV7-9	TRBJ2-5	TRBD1	CASSLGSWDRGGETQYF	TGTGCCAGCAGCTTAGGGTCGTGGGACAGGGGAGGAGAGACCCAGTACTTC
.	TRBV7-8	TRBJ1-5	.	CASSSSGPYSNQPQHF	TGTGCCAGCAGCTCTAGTGGGCCTTATAGCAATCAGCCCCAGCATTTT
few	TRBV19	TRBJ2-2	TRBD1	CASSQGAGTGELFF	TGTGCCAGTAGTCAGGGGGCAGGCACCGGGGAGCTGTTTTTT
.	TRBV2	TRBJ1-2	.	CASSTRLGYGYTF	TGTGCCAGCAGTACCCGCTTGGGCTATGGCTACACCTTC
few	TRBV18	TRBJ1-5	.	CASSPGSNQPQHF	TGTGCCAGCTCACCGGGTAGCAATCAGCCCCAGCATTTT
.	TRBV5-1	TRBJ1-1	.	CASSRRQEQAFF	TGCGCCAGCAGCCGACGACAGGAACAAGCTTTCTTT
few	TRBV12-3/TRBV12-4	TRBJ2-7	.	CASSFSQGSYEQYF	TGTGCCAGCAGTTTCAGCCAGGGGAGCTACGAGCAGTACTTC
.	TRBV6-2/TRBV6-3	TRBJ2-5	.	CASSYSAEGSETQYF	TGTGCCAGCAGTTACAGCGCGGAGGGGAGCGAGACCCAGTACTTC